This entry concerns a single TCR beta chain. V lost 2 bases and J lost 7, with 17 bases in between. The CDR3 extends over 14 amino acids. Looked up from germline, CDR1 is DFQATT and CDR2 is SNEGSKA (reference sequence). A sample-barcoded 5' primer and a J-beta primer mix were used in a second PCR of roughly 7 to 11 cycles. TCRdb recomputed calls from the 5' RACE reads with MiXCR, one row per CDR3 protein. The sample records 1.5 million to 2 million distinct CDR3 sequences, about 30% being singletons. This sample stems from a study of blood T cells in healthy people across ages. This sequence was found in a woman aged 25 to 45 in good health. The V call is TRBV20-1, the J call TRBJ1-1, with a possible D match to TRBD1 (5 bases). The sequenced sample was blood. For the CDR3, the DNA is TGCAGTGCTAGACCGTCAACAGGAGCCCTTGAAGCTTTCTTT. Translation gives CSARPSTGALEAFF.